The sequence of this T cell receptor beta chain was determined in a study of graft-versus-host responses after intestinal transplantation. Study summary: In this cohort, recipients had multivisceral, liver-intestinal, or isolated intestinal transplants. Anti-thymocyte globulin served as induction for all recipients, who then took tacrolimus and steroids for three to four years. Study results and limitations: Elevated graft-versus-host to host-versus-graft clonal ratios in allografts were recorded for patients with graft-donor T cell macrochimerism.

Assay: immunoSEQ multiplex PCR; the TCRdb copy retains only in-frame clones and omits some. The sample lists roughly 25,000 clones, more than 90% occurring once. On this clone: The target antigen is unknown.

The germline V and J ends were trimmed by 5 bases and 1 base, with 9 bases remaining between them. Germline CDR1 and CDR2: SGHDN and FVKESK. The CDR3 extends over 14 amino acids. The sequence was collected from a human patient who received an intestinal transplant, so some T cells may come from the graft donor. The sample in question was PBMCs, obtained around 40 days after intestinal transplant. This rearrangement joins TRBV14 to TRBJ1-5; D is unclear. CDR3 amino acids: CASSERGSNQPQHF. The CDR3 DNA sequence: TGTGCCAGCAGCGAACGGGGAAGCAATCAGCCCCAGCATTTT.